Included here is one TCR beta chain sequence, with context. What it recognizes is unknown. The PCR had 60 Vbeta and 13 Jbeta primers. Generated by immunoSEQ multiplex PCR, the TCRdb table keeps only in-frame clones and is missing some. The repertoire holds some 160,000 clones, with roughly 80% as singletons. The data derive from a study of cytomegalovirus exposure and HLA in healthy donors. Across the whole study: An early data release held some 89 million unique TCRs from HLA-typed donors. Whole-study results and caveats: Later on, a genetic analysis was performed. It linked a missense variant in DCLRE1C with V- and J-gene trimming of TCR beta. Information on immune exposure was restricted to one variable (CMV serostatus). Associated with HLA alleles at 0.05 false discovery rate in a later analysis were 16,951 TCR beta sequences.

Trimming removed 4 bases from V and 8 bases from J, with 12 bases in between. CDR1 is SGDLS, CDR2 YYNGEE, per germline. This CDR3 has 12 residues. The sequence was obtained from a man between 18 and 35 years old in good health and CMV-seronegative. The chain uses TRBV9 and TRBJ1-2, with a possible D match to TRBD1 (5 bases). The sample was PBMCs. CDR3 coding DNA: TGTGCCAGCAGCACACATAGGGGAGGCTACACCTTC. Its translation: CASSTHRGGYTF.